Each of the 10 T cell receptor beta chains below was sequenced from the same sample in a study of OX40 agonist ivuxolimab in advanced cancers. The assay was immunoSEQ multiplex PCR, and TCRdb's table has in-frame clones only and misses some. The sample includes approximately 76,000 clones, about 89% of them seen just once. The sequenced sample was CD4+ or CD8+ T cells sorted from blood, obtained in a trial of the OX40 agonist ivuxolimab. These receptors all come from an adult with an advanced solid tumor such as melanoma, head and neck, liver or kidney cancer.

The chain links TRBV9 to TRBJ2-7, with TRBD1 as a possible D gene (7 bases). CDR3 length: 15 residues. The V end was cut by 0 bases, the J end by 3 bases, with 13 bases between. The germline CDR1 and CDR2 sequences are SGDLS and YYNGEE. This chain's CDR3 is CASSVEGGGIYEQYF. The CDR3 region has the DNA TGTGCCAGCAGCGTAGAAGGAGGGGGCATCTACGAGCAGTACTTC.

The chain is built from TRBV6-6 and TRBJ2-3; tentative D call: TRBD2 (6 bases). Germline V lookup: CDR1 MNHNY, CDR2 SVGAGI (reference sequence). V was trimmed by 5 bases and J by 6 bases, leaving 12 bases between them. The CDR3 runs 13 residues. The CDR3 DNA reads as TGTGCCAGCAGTGAGAACCGGGAGGATACGCAGTATTTT. It translates to CASSENREDTQYF.

The chain has TRBV18 and TRBJ1-2; D remains ambiguous. The germline gives CDR1 KGHSH, CDR2 LQKENI. Trimming took 3 bases from V and 3 from J, leaving 8 bases between them. The CDR3 has 13 amino acids. In DNA, the CDR3 is TGTGCCAGCTCACCCAGTGGCGACTATGGCTACACCTTC. Translated, it gives CASSPSGDYGYTF.

The chain couples TRBV27 to TRBJ1-4; 7 bases are shared with TRBD1. The CDR3 extends over 14 amino acids. Germline CDR1 and CDR2: MNHEY and SMNVEV (reference sequence). With V trimmed by 7 bases and J by 7 bases, 9 bases remained unmatched. CDR3 sequence: CASTPDRLGEKLFF. The CDR3 DNA reads as TGTGCCAGCACCCCGGACAGGTTGGGTGAAAAACTGTTTTTT.

The genes are TRBV30 and TRBJ1-2; 9 positions agree with TRBD1. Trimming removed 5 bases from V and 7 bases from J; junction bases left unmatched: 5. The germline CDR1 and CDR2 sequences are GTSNPN and SVGIG (reference sequence). This CDR3 region has 12 residues. This CDR3 is CAWRDRVSGYTF. The CDR3 DNA reads TGTGCCTGGCGGGACAGGGTCTCTGGCTACACCTTC.

The V call is TRBV5-1, the J call TRBJ2-5; TRBD2 agrees at 11 bases. Germline trimming cut 7 bases from V and 4 bases from J; bases unmatched to any gene: 6. The CDR3 is made up of 14 amino acids. CDR1 and CDR2 from the germline V gene are SGHRS and YFSETQ. The DNA of the CDR3 is TGCGCCAGCGCCCCAGGGACTAGCGGAGAGACCCAGTACTTC. This translates into CASAPGTSGETQYF.

This clone was seen once. The chain carries TRBV4-1 and TRBJ2-7; 10 nucleotides line up with TRBD1. From germline, CDR1 is MGHRA and CDR2 YSYEKL. The CDR3 covers 15 residues. Trimming cost V 3 bases and J 2 bases; bases outside gene matches: 4. The chain's CDR3 is CASSHPGQGTYEQYF. The DNA for the CDR3 is TGCGCCAGCAGCCACCCGGGACAGGGGACCTACGAGCAGTACTTC.

This clone was recorded once. The chain carries TRBV5-6 and TRBJ2-1, with 10 bases fitting TRBD1. Germline trimming cut 2 bases from V and 6 bases from J; bases unmatched to any gene: 5. The CDR3 has 15 amino acids. Per the germline V gene, CDR1 is SGHDT and CDR2 is YYEEEE. DNA for the CDR3: TGTGCCAGCAGCTTTCCGGGACAGGGGATCAATGAGCAGTTCTTC. Residues: CASSFPGQGINEQFF.

The J gene is TRBJ1-2, the V gene TRBV6-6, with TRBD1 identical over 11 bases. The ends lost 5 bases at V and 7 bases at J; junction bases unmatched: 3. Germline V gene data show CDR1 as MNHNY and CDR2 as SVGAGI (reference sequence). CDR3 length equals 13 residues. The CDR3 nucleotides are TGTGCCAGCAGTCGGGACAGGGGGTTTGGCTACACCTTC. It yields the protein CASSRDRGFGYTF.

This clone was counted a few times. The rearrangement uses TRBV18 and TRBJ1-1; 9 bases agree with TRBD1. CDR3 length: 12 amino acids. Trimming at V came to 4 bases and at J to 6 bases, leaving 0 bases not matched to a gene. From germline, CDR1 is KGHSH and CDR2 LQKENI. In DNA, the CDR3 is TGTGCCAGCTCACGACAGGGGGCTGAAGCTTTCTTT. It specifies CASSRQGAEAFF.